Here is one T cell receptor (beta chain) with its context. No antigen is known for it. There are 15 residues in the CDR3. Germline V gives CDR1 LGHDT, CDR2 YNNKEL (reference sequence). V was clipped by 0 bases and J by 5 bases, with 10 bases between them. This entry comes from a study of CD8 T cells in ankylosing spondylitis. Study-level findings and limits: A TCR beta motif of several highly homologous variants appeared characteristic of ankylosing spondylitis blood.

Construction of TCR beta libraries was performed using quantitative 5'-RACE with molecular barcodes. TCRdb itself ran the 5' RACE reads through MiXCR, one entry per CDR3 protein. The table has around 340,000 distinct CDR3 sequences, roughly 14% seen once. This sequence joins TRBV3-1 and TRBJ2-2; D not resolved. The source of this sequence is a male donor with ankylosing spondylitis or in good health (not recorded which). Sequenced input: blood, either unsorted or a sorted T cell fraction (not recorded which). CDR3 in amino acids: CASSQDQPLTGELFF. CDR3 sequence (DNA): TGTGCCAGCAGCCAAGATCAGCCCTTAACCGGGGAGCTGTTTTTT.